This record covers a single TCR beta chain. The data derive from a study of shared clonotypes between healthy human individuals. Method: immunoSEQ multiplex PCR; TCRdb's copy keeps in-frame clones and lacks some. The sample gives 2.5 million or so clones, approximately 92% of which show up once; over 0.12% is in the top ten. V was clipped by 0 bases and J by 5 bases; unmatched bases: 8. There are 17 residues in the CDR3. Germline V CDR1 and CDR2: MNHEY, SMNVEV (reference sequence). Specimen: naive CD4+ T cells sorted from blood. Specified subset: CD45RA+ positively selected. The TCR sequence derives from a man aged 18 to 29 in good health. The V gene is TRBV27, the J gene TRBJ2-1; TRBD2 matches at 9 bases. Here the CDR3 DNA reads TGTGCCAGCAGTTTATCGCGACTAGCGGACCATAACAATGAGCAGTTCTTC. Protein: CASSLSRLADHNNEQFF.